These T cell receptor beta chains were read from a single sample in a study of control samples from healthy donors and cancer patients. Assay used: immunoSEQ multiplex PCR; TCRdb lists only in-frame clones, some missing. The data show roughly 24,000 clones, around four fifths seen once. The source material was PBMCs. These receptors were obtained from a man in his sixties with colorectal cancer. The CDR3 runs from the conserved cysteine through the conserved F or W. The D gene is left open where the match is weak. A row's size may be missing; if present it is once, few, many or a size class.

TRBJ2-7	TRBD1	TRBV5-1	.	14	CASSDGDRGLEQYF	TGCGCCAGCAGCGACGGGGACAGGGGGCTAGAGCAGTACTTC
TRBJ1-4	TRBD1	TRBV5-1	.	16	CASSPLAGGKSEKLFF	TGCGCCAGCAGCCCCTTGGCAGGGGGTAAGAGTGAAAAACTGTTTTTT
TRBJ2-3	.	TRBV2	.	13	CASRGDLSDTQYF	TGTGCCAGCAGGGGGGACTTATCGGATACGCAGTATTTT
TRBJ1-3	.	TRBV5-6	.	15	CASSFDVLSGNTIYF	TGTGCCAGCAGCTTTGACGTTCTCTCTGGAAACACCATATATTTT
TRBJ2-1	.	TRBV6-6	.	10	CASGDNEQFF	TGTGCCAGCGGTGACAATGAGCAGTTCTTC
TRBJ2-7	TRBD1	TRBV10-3	.	13	CAIGTVGSYEQYF	TGTGCCATTGGGACAGTTGGCTCCTACGAGCAGTACTTC
TRBJ2-6	.	TRBV5-8	.	18	CASSLRGPISSGANVLTF	TGTGCCAGCAGCCTCCGGGGCCCGATAAGCTCTGGGGCCAACGTCCTGACTTTC
TRBJ1-2	.	TRBV6-4	.	14	CASSTQQGVGGYTF	TGTGCCAGCAGTACACAACAGGGAGTCGGGGGCTACACCTTC
TRBJ2-2	.	TRBV7-2	.	14	CASSLLTNTGELFF	TGTGCCAGCAGCTTACTCACGAACACCGGGGAGCTGTTTTTT
TRBJ2-1	.	TRBV2	.	10	CASASREQFF	TGTGCCAGCGCTTCGAGAGAGCAGTTCTTC
TRBJ1-1	TRBD1	TRBV19	.	12	CASSGTAAGTFF	TGTGCCAGTAGCGGGACAGCCGCAGGAACTTTCTTT
TRBJ2-5	TRBD1	TRBV6-2/TRBV6-3	.	13	CASSQTGVATQYF	TGTGCCAGCAGTCAAACAGGGGTTGCGACCCAGTACTTC
TRBJ1-1	TRBD1	TRBV19	.	16	CASSMTGTVMNTEAFF	TGTGCCAGTAGTATGACCGGGACAGTCATGAACACTGAAGCTTTCTTT
TRBJ1-2	.	TRBV6-5	.	13	CASSWEFNYGYTF	TGTGCCAGCAGCTGGGAGTTCAACTATGGCTACACCTTC
TRBJ2-7	TRBD2	TRBV5-4	once	14	CASRPDFAGDEQYF	TGTGCCAGCCGCCCGGATTTTGCGGGGGACGAGCAGTACTTC
TRBJ1-1	.	TRBV27	.	16	CASSPYAGVEGRLAFF	TGTGCCAGCAGTCCATATGCCGGGGTCGAAGGAAGATTGGCTTTCTTT
TRBJ2-2	.	TRBV21-1	.	16	CASSKYLQRNTGELFF	TGTGCCAGCAGCAAATATCTGCAGCGGAACACCGGGGAGCTGTTTTTT
TRBJ1-4	.	TRBV25-1	.	15	CASSEMGVGGEKLFF	TGTGCCAGCAGTGAGATGGGGGTGGGAGGAGAAAAACTGTTTTTT
TRBJ2-1	.	TRBV18	.	12	CASSPVSNEQFF	TGTGCCAGCTCGCCCGTTAGTAATGAGCAGTTCTTC
TRBJ1-2	.	TRBV6-2/TRBV6-3	.	13	CASSYTDNYGYTF	TGTGCCAGCAGTTATACGGATAACTATGGCTACACCTTC
TRBJ1-6	TRBD1	TRBV2	.	16	CASSEEGAGGNSPLHF	TGTGCCAGCAGTGAAGAGGGGGCCGGGGGGAATTCACCCCTCCACTTT
TRBJ2-3	.	TRBV7-9	few	11	CASSSSDTQYF	TGTGCCAGCAGCTCGTCCGATACGCAGTATTTT
TRBJ1-3	TRBD1	TRBV2	.	13	CASRQGLGNTIYF	TGTGCCAGCAGACAGGGGCTGGGAAACACCATATATTTT
TRBJ1-2	.	TRBV4-1	.	11	CASSFPGLQNF	TGCGCCAGCAGCTTCCCAGGACTGCAAAACTTC
TRBJ2-4	.	TRBV2	once	13	CASNSGAKNIQYF	TGTGCCAGCAACTCTGGGGCCAAAAACATTCAGTACTTC
TRBJ2-2	TRBD2	TRBV5-1	.	15	CASTPLAGDAGELFF	TGCGCCAGCACCCCATTGGCGGGGGATGCCGGGGAGCTGTTTTTT
TRBJ1-2	.	TRBV29-1	.	13	CSATGDPGRGYTF	TGCAGCGCCACTGGGGACCCGGGGCGCGGCTACACCTTC
TRBJ1-1	.	TRBV10-3	.	14	CAISETGVNTEAFF	TGTGCCATCAGTGAGACTGGGGTGAACACTGAAGCTTTCTTT
TRBJ1-3	.	TRBV6-5	.	14	CASSPERAGNTIYF	TGTGCCAGCAGTCCTGAGCGGGCAGGAAACACCATATATTTT
TRBJ2-1	.	TRBV5-1	once	16	CASSLDFGGSYNEQFF	TGCGCCAGCAGCTTGGATTTTGGCGGATCCTACAATGAGCAGTTCTTC
TRBJ1-2	.	TRBV10-3	.	14	CAISDPVGLVGYTF	TGTGCCATCAGTGATCCCGTGGGGCTGGTAGGCTACACCTTC
TRBJ1-6	.	TRBV7-8	.	16	CASSARGGLADSPLHF	TGTGCCAGCAGCGCCAGGGGAGGGTTAGCCGATTCACCCCTCCACTTT
TRBJ1-5	.	TRBV6-1	.	16	CASSEVGRVLGQPQHF	TGTGCCAGCAGTGAAGTGGGTAGGGTCTTAGGTCAGCCCCAGCATTTT
TRBJ1-6	.	TRBV7-9	.	16	CASSPWTATYNSPLHF	TGTGCCAGCTCACCCTGGACAGCCACCTATAATTCACCCCTCCACTTT
TRBJ1-5	.	TRBV5-1	.	13	CASSFGLDQPQHF	TGCGCCAGCAGCTTCGGGTTGGATCAGCCCCAGCATTTT
TRBJ1-2	TRBD1	TRBV24-1	.	14	CATSDPTGDYGYTF	TGTGCCACCAGTGACCCGACAGGGGATTATGGCTACACCTTC
TRBJ1-3	TRBD1	TRBV11-2	.	15	CASSQGQSSGNTIYF	TGTGCCAGCAGCCAGGGACAGAGCTCTGGAAACACCATATATTTT
TRBJ2-7	.	TRBV7-9	.	13	CASSLGRDSEQYF	TGTGCCAGCAGCTTAGGCAGGGATAGCGAGCAGTACTTC
TRBJ2-1	.	TRBV6-5	.	14	CASSSLAGNNEQFF	TGTGCCAGCAGTTCACTTGCAGGGAACAATGAGCAGTTCTTC
TRBJ1-4	.	TRBV2	.	13	CASSELEHEKLFF	TGTGCCAGCAGTGAATTGGAACACGAAAAACTGTTTTTT
TRBJ2-4	.	TRBV6-2/TRBV6-3	few	17	CASSYEIGGTAKNIQYF	TGTGCCAGCAGTTACGAAATCGGGGGAACAGCCAAAAACATTCAGTACTTC
TRBJ2-3	.	TRBV5-6	.	15	CASSDTGTGTDTQYF	TGTGCCAGCAGCGACACCGGGACGGGCACAGATACGCAGTATTTT
TRBJ1-3	.	TRBV7-9	.	15	CASSLEWSVGNTIYF	TGTGCCAGCAGCTTAGAGTGGAGTGTCGGAAACACCATATATTTT
TRBJ2-7	.	TRBV7-7	.	13	CASSLDRTYEQYF	TGTGCCAGCAGCTTAGACAGGACCTACGAGCAGTACTTC
TRBJ1-2	.	TRBV18	.	13	CASSPPNSYGYTF	TGTGCCAGCTCACCACCGAACAGCTATGGCTACACCTTC
TRBJ2-1	.	TRBV2	.	13	CASGTVSYNEQFF	TGTGCCAGCGGGACGGTATCCTACAATGAGCAGTTCTTC
TRBJ1-1	.	TRBV24-1	.	13	CATRGEMNTEAFF	TGTGCCACCCGTGGAGAGATGAACACTGAAGCTTTCTTT
TRBJ1-6	.	TRBV5-6	.	15	CASSFGWGGNSPLHF	TGTGCCAGCAGCTTCGGATGGGGTGGTAATTCACCCCTCCACTTT
TRBJ1-1	TRBD1	TRBV25-1	.	15	CASRPTGMANTEAFF	TGTGCCAGCAGACCGACAGGGATGGCGAACACTGAAGCTTTCTTT
TRBJ1-6	.	TRBV6-6	.	12	CASKAYNSPLHF	TGTGCCAGCAAGGCCTATAATTCACCCCTCCACTTT
TRBJ2-5	.	TRBV7-7	.	14	CASSPAGSQETQYF	TGTGCCAGCAGCCCTGCAGGAAGCCAAGAGACCCAGTACTTC
TRBJ2-2	TRBD1	TRBV10-1	.	14	CASSDTGGTGELFF	TGCGCCAGCAGCGACACAGGGGGCACCGGGGAGCTGTTTTTT
TRBJ1-6	.	TRBV11-2	.	17	CASSLDRANPYNSPLHF	TGTGCCAGCAGCTTAGATCGGGCTAACCCCTATAATTCACCCCTCCACTTT
TRBJ2-5	.	TRBV7-2	.	13	CASSLGLGKTQYF	TGTGCCAGCAGCTTGGGTTTGGGAAAGACCCAGTACTTC
TRBJ1-2	.	TRBV18	.	13	CASSPLENYGYTF	TGTGCCAGCTCACCACTGGAGAACTATGGCTACACCTTC
TRBJ1-2	.	TRBV7-9	.	13	CASSVTENYGYTF	TGTGCCAGCAGCGTCACAGAAAACTATGGCTACACCTTC
TRBJ1-1	TRBD1	TRBV27	.	14	CASSWGRGASEAFF	TGTGCCAGCAGTTGGGGCAGGGGGGCGAGCGAAGCTTTCTTT